The T cell receptor (beta chain) under discussion was sequenced for a study of blood T cells in healthy people across ages (dated by TCRdb to the mid-2010s). Study-wide context: In model experiments, roughly one uniquely barcoded TCR beta cDNA molecule per two T cells was captured by template switching. Donors of different ages were randomly distributed across sequencing lanes to avoid experimental bias. Using deep sequencing normalized with unique cDNA molecular identifiers, the study measured how TCR beta repertoire diversity changes with age. The study analyzed two additional independent replicas of 1 million unique cDNA reads from the same blood draw for two donors, one aged 18 to 30 and one aged 80 or older. Donors were grouped into four age groups: young (average roughly 17 years), middle-aged (roughly 38), aged (about 60) and long-lived (around 80).

The paper's findings and limits, for the study overall: Compared with the aged group, the long-lived group had more naive CD4+ T cells, fewer expanded clones and increased TCR diversity, suggesting age selection. Observed TCR beta diversity correlated strongly with the percentage of naive T cells measured by flow cytometry. Donor CMV infection status was unknown, potentially confounding age-related changes in expanded clonotypes. Estimates of total diversity based on one million sequenced T cells were regarded as lower bounds and as underestimates. Because profiling used bulk unsorted PBMCs, naive and antigen-experienced compartments could not be compared conclusively. Observed TCR beta diversity per million T cells fell roughly linearly with age, and a significant reduction was already apparent by age around 44.

The donors were roughly 40 Caucasian individuals from Russia, aged about 6 to 95 years, who were systemically healthy. Around 9.8 milliliters of peripheral blood were collected from each donor into EDTA-treated Vacutainer tubes. Ficoll-Paque density-gradient centrifugation was used to isolate PBMCs, with at least 6.5 million obtained per sample. Trizol reagent was used to extract total RNA from PBMCs, with at least 5 micrograms per sample. For every donor, flow cytometry on a PBMC aliquot measured the percentage of naive CD45RAhigh/CD27high T cells. CDR1 and CDR2 are read off the germline V gene as ENHRY and SYGVKD. The CDR3 starts with the cysteine, ends with the phenylalanine, and has 16 residues. The sequence is cut down to CDR3 DNA, 48 bases in frame from base 1. V is pruned by 3 bases and J by 2 bases, leaving 8 bases of the junction without a gene match. Library generation was performed with 5' RACE. Instrument used: Illumina HiSeq 2500. A second PCR of roughly 6 to 12 cycles was performed with a sample-barcoded 5' primer and a J-beta primer mix. A template-switch 5' adaptor carrying 12 random nucleotides introduced a unique molecular identifier onto each TCR beta cDNA molecule. Each sample yielded at least 2.5 million CDR3-containing paired-end reads. All of the RNA was converted into first-strand cDNA using the Mint cDNA synthesis kit, with a TRBC-specific oligonucleotide serving as the primer. All cDNA was treated with uracil-DNA glycosylase and then went through a first 18-cycle PCR with the universal primers M1SS and BC2_uni_R. The study's processing was this. For normalization, 1 million high-quality reads were randomly selected from each sample, with every read carrying a distinct molecular identifier. Instead of being binned into consensus sequences, reads with shared molecular identifiers were discarded. MiTCR, with a Q25 quality threshold and the strictest error-elimination algorithm, was used for CDR3 identification, clonotype clustering and error correction. A nonparametric unseen species model using Euler transformation provided a lower-bound estimate of total TCR beta diversity. Starting from the raw public reads, TCRdb applied fastp trimming at Q25, assembled clones with MiXCR and retained in-frame beta chains. Each entry merges the rows of one CDR3 protein and shows their most common DNA and genes. TCRdb, not the original authors, processed these V and J calls. This sample has 550,000 to 700,000 distinct CDR3 sequences in its table, and 27% of those were observed once. The ten largest account for around 20% of the sample.

A few counts support this clonotype. Its cognate antigen has yet to be identified. Qualities for individual bases were not recorded, and no much larger clone is one base off. This sequence originates from a woman between 65 and 79 years old in good health. The sequence links TRBV10-3 to TRBJ2-5; 8 junctional bases match TRBD1. Sequencing used blood. The CDR3 is CAISEGRQGKQETQYF. In nucleotides, the sequence is TGTGCCATCAGTGAAGGGAGACAGGGGAAACAAGAGACCCAGTACTTC.